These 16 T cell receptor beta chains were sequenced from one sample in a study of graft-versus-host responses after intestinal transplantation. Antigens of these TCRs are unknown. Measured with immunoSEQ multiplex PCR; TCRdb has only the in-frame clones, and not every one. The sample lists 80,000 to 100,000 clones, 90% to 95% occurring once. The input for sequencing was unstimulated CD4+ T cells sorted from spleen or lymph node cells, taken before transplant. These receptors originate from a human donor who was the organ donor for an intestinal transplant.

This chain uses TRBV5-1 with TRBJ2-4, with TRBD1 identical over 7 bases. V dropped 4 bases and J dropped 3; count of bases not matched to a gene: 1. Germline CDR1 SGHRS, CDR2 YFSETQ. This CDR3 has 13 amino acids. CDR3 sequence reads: CASSRDSKNIQYF. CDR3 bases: TGCGCCAGCAGCCGGGACAGCAAAAACATTCAGTACTTC.

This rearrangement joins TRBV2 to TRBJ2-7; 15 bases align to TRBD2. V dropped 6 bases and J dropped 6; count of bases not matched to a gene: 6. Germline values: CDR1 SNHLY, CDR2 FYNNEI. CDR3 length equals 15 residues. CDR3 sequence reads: CASRLGTSGGSEQYF. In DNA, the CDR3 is TGTGCCAGCAGACTTGGGACTAGCGGGGGGAGCGAGCAGTACTTC.

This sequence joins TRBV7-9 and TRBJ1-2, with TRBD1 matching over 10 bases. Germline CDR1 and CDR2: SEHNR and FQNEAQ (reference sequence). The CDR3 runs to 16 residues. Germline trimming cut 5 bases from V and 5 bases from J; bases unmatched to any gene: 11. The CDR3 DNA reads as TGTGCCAGCAGCGATAGATCGACAGGGGGCGTGTATGGCTACACCTTC. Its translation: CASSDRSTGGVYGYTF.

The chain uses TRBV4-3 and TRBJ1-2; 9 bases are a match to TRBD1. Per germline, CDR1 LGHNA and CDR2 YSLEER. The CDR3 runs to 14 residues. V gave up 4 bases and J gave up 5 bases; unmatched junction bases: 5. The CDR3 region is CASSLDRGGYGYTF. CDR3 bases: TGCGCCAGCAGCCTCGACAGGGGGGGATATGGCTACACCTTC.

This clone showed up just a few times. Here the CDR3 DNA reads TGCGCCAGCAGCTTGGGCAGGACTTCTGGAAACACCATATATTTT. This codes for CASSLGRTSGNTIYF. V and J are TRBV5-1 and TRBJ1-3; D not resolved. Per the germline V gene, CDR1 is SGHRS and CDR2 is YFSETQ. The CDR3 consists of 15 residues. V gave up 0 bases and J gave up 1 base, with 8 bases separating them.

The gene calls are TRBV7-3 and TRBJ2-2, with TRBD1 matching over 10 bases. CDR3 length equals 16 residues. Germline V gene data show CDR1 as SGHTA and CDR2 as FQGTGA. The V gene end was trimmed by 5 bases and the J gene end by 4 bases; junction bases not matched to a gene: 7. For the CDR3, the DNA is TGTGCCAGCAGCCCACCGGGACAGGGGCTCACCGGGGAGCTGTTTTTT. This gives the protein CASSPPGQGLTGELFF.

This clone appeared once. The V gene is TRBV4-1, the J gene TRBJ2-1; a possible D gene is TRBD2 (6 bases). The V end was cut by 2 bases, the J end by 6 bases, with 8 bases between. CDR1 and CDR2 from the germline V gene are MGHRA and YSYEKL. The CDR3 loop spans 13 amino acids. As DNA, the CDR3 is TGCGCCAGCAGCCAAAGGAGGGTCAATGAGCAGTTCTTC. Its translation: CASSQRRVNEQFF.

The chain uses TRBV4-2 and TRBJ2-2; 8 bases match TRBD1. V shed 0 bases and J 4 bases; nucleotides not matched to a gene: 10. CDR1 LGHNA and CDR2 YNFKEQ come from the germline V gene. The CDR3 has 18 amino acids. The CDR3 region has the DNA TGTGCCAGCAGCCAAGATTGGGGGACAGGCTTAGGCACCGGGGAGCTGTTTTTT. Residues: CASSQDWGTGLGTGELFF.

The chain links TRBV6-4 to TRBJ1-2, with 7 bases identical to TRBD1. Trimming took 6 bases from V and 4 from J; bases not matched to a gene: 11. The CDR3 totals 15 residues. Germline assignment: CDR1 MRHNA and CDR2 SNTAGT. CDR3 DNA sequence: TGTGCCAGCAGGAGGGATGGGACAGCCCTCTATGGCTACACCTTC. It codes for CASRRDGTALYGYTF.

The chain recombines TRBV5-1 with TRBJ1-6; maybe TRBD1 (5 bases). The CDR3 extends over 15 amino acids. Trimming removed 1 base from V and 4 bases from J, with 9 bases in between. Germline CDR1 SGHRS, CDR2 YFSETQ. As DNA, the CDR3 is TGCGCCAGCAGCTTGACGGGGGATTATAATTCACCCCTCCACTTT. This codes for CASSLTGDYNSPLHF.

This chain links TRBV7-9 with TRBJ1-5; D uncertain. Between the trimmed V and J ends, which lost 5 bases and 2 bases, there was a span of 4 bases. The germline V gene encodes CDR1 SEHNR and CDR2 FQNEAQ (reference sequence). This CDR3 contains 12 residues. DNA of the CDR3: TGTGCCAGCAGCCCCGGCAATCAGCCCCAGCATTTT. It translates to CASSPGNQPQHF.

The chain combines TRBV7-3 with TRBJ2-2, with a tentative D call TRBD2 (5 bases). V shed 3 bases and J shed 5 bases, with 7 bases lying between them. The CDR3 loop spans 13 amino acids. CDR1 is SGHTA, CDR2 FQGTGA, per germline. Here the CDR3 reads CASSLTGTGELFF. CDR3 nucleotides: TGTGCCAGCAGCTTGACGGGAACCGGGGAGCTGTTTTTT.

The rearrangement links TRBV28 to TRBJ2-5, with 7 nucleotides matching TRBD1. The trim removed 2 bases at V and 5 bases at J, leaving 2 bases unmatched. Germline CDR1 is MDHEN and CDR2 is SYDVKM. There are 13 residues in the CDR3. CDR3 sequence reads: CASSLVRGETQYF. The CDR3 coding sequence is TGTGCCAGCAGTTTAGTCAGGGGGGAGACCCAGTACTTC.

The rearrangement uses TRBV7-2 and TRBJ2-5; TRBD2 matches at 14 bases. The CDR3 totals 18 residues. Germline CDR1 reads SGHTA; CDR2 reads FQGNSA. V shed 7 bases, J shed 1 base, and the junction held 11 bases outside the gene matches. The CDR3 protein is CASTERPGTSGGQETQYF. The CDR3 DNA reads TGTGCCAGCACCGAACGTCCCGGGACTAGCGGGGGCCAAGAGACCCAGTACTTC.

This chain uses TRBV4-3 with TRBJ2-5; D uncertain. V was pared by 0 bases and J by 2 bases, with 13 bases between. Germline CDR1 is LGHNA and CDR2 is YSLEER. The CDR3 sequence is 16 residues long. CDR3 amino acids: CASSQEPGVVQETQYF. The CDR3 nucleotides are TGCGCCAGCAGCCAAGAACCGGGTGTGGTGCAAGAGACCCAGTACTTC.

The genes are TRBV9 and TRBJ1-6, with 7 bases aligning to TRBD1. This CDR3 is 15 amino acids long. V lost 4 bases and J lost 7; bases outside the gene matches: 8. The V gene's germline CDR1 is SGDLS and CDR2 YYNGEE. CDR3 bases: TGTGCCAGCAGCCCAGACAGGGTGGGGAATTCACCCCTCCACTTT. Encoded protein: CASSPDRVGNSPLHF.